Below, 9 T cell receptor beta chains from the same sample are listed, as sequenced in a study of beta chain features in type 1 diabetes. The investigators reverse transcribed all of the isolated RNA, so they sequenced expressed TCRB transcripts. The method was immunoSEQ multiplex PCR; TCRdb's version includes in-frame clones alone and lacks a portion of them. The sample consists of a few hundred thousand clones, less than 15% of them appearing once. Sequenced: naive CD4+ T cells from blood. The origin of the receptors is a young woman in good health.

This clone was counted a few times. CDR3 nucleotide sequence: TGCAGCGCCGGCCTTGGGTCAAACTACGAAAATAAAGAGACCCAGTACTTC. Its translation: CSAGLGSNYENKETQYF. The chain joins TRBV29-1 to TRBJ2-5; D uncertain. Germline V CDR1 and CDR2: SQVTM, ANQGSEA. Between the trimmed V and J ends, which lost 7 bases and 3 bases, there was a span of 27 bases. The CDR3 consists of 17 residues.

This sequence joins TRBV2 and TRBJ1-2, with D uncertain. Germline loops: CDR1 SNHLY, CDR2 FYNNEI. The CDR3 has 15 residues. V lost 5 bases and J 8 bases, leaving 21 bases between the germline ends. In nucleotides, the CDR3 is TGTGCCAGCAGTACAACGGGTGGCGGATATAGGGGCTACACCTTC. This sequence encodes CASSTTGGGYRGYTF.

This chain uses TRBV2 with TRBJ2-7; possibly TRBD1 for D (5 bases). Trimming took 8 bases from V and 2 from J, leaving 13 bases between them. The CDR3 extends over 13 amino acids. Germline lookup yields CDR1 SNHLY and CDR2 FYNNEI. CDR3 in amino acids: CASSRAVPYEQYF. Written as DNA, the CDR3 is TGTGCCAGCTCCAGGGCGGTGCCCTACGAGCAGTACTTC.

CDR3 in amino acids: CASSFVGQGASETQYF. DNA for the CDR3: TGCGCCAGCAGCTTTGTAGGACAGGGGGCGTCGGAGACCCAGTACTTC. J is TRBJ2-5 and V is TRBV5-1, with 11 bases identical to TRBD1. The CDR3 loop spans 16 amino acids. Germline V gene lookup returns CDR1 SGHRS and CDR2 YFSETQ. V shed 2 bases and J 5 bases; nucleotides not matched to a gene: 8. The whole variable domain, remainder taken from reference TRBV5-1 and TRBJ2-5, is KAGVTQTPRYLIKTRGQQVTLSCSPISGHRSVSWYQQTPGQGLQFLFEYFSETQRNKGNFPGRFSGRQFSNSRSEMNVSTLELGDSALYLCASSFVGQGASETQYFGPGTRLLVL.

The V gene is TRBV29-1, the J gene TRBJ1-1; D not resolved. V was pared by 5 bases and J by 1 base, with 5 bases between. The CDR3 consists of 11 residues. The V gene's germline CDR1 is SQVTM and CDR2 ANQGSEA. The CDR3 coding sequence is TGCAGCGTTCACAGGAACACTGAAGCTTTCTTT. Its protein product is CSVHRNTEAFF.

This clone was detected a few times. The chain couples TRBV28 to TRBJ1-5, with 7 bases identical to TRBD1. Trimming at V came to 4 bases and at J to 5 bases, leaving 5 bases not matched to a gene. The CDR3 spans 14 residues. Germline CDR1 is MDHEN and CDR2 is SYDVKM. CDR3 residues: CASSYRGRDQPQHF. In nucleotides, the CDR3 is TGTGCCAGCAGTTACAGGGGCAGGGATCAGCCCCAGCATTTT.

The rearrangement joins TRBV4-3 to TRBJ2-7; TRBD2 matches 7 bases. V shed 1 base and J 0 bases; nucleotides not matched to a gene: 6. CDR1 and CDR2 (germline): LGHNA, YSLEER. The CDR3 extends over 16 amino acids. The CDR3 DNA reads TGCGCCAGCAGCCAAGGGGCCTTAGCGGGCTCCTACGAGCAGTACTTC. This translates into CASSQGALAGSYEQYF.

The chain recombines TRBV27 with TRBJ2-1, with 8 bases identical to TRBD2. Losses at the gene ends were 4 bases for V and 15 bases for J; bases not matched to a gene: 8. Germline CDR1 reads MNHEY; CDR2 reads SMNVEV (reference sequence). The CDR3 is 12 amino acids. The CDR3 nucleotides are TGTGCCAGCAGTTCCCGGACTAGCTGGCCGTTCTTC. Translating gives CASSSRTSWPFF.

The chain's CDR3 is CASRNGTGGYGYTF. CDR3 DNA sequence: TGCGCCAGCCGAAACGGGACAGGGGGTTATGGCTACACCTTC. The genes are TRBV5-1 and TRBJ1-2; 11 bases fit TRBD1. With 7 bases clipped from V and 5 bases from J, the junction kept 7 bases outside the gene matches. CDR1 and CDR2 from the germline V gene are SGHRS and YFSETQ. This CDR3 spans 14 amino acids.